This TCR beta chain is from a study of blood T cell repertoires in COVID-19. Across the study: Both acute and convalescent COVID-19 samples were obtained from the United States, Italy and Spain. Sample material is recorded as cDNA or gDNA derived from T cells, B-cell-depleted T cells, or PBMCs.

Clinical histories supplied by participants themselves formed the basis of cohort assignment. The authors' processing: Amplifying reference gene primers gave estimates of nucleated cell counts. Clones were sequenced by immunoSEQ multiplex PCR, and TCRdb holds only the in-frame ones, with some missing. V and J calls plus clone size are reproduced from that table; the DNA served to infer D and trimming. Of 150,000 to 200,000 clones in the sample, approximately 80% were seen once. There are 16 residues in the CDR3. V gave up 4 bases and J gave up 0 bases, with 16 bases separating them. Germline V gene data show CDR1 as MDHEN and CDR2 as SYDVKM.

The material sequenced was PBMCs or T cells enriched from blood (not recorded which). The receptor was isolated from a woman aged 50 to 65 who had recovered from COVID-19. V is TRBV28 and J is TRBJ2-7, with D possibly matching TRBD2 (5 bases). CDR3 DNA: TGTGCCAGCAGTTCCGAGGGCCTACAAAGCTCCTACGAGCAGTACTTC. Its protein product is CASSSEGLQSSYEQYF.